The 18 T cell receptor beta chains below were found in one sample sequenced in a study of blood T cells in healthy people across ages. PCR was performed a second time for 7 to 11 cycles using a sample-barcoded 5' primer and a J-beta primer mix. TCRdb ran MiXCR on the 5' RACE reads and lists one entry per CDR3 protein. The sample consists of about a million distinct CDR3 sequences, roughly two fifths of them appearing once. The sample taken for sequencing was blood. The receptors were sampled from a man aged 18 to 35 in good health.

A note on this clonotype: A much larger clone lies a single base off, so this may be a read error. Lacking the conserved final phenylalanine or tryptophan, this CDR3 likely reflects a read error. V gene TRBV20-1 combines with J gene TRBJ1-2, with 7 bases that match TRBD1. Trimming took 0 bases from V and 4 from J; bases not matched to a gene: 2. CDR3 length: 13 amino acids. Germline values: CDR1 DFQATT, CDR2 SNEGSKA (reference sequence). The DNA for the CDR3 is TGCAGTGCTAGAGAGGCAGGGGGCTATGGCTACACCTTA. It codes for CSAREAGGYGYTL.

This chain joins TRBV5-1 and TRBJ1-1; a possible D gene is TRBD1 (6 bases). Looked up from germline, CDR1 is SGHRS and CDR2 is YFSETQ. The CDR3 consists of 13 residues. Trimming pared 4 bases from V and 5 bases from J, leaving 12 bases between. In DNA form, the CDR3 reads TGCGCCAGCAGCCTACCAGGGGAGACTGAAGCTTTCTTT. Protein product: CASSLPGETEAFF.

This chain links TRBV13 with TRBJ1-1; D is unclear. The length of the CDR3 is 14 residues. Germline-derived CDR1 and CDR2 are PRHDT and FYEKMQ (reference sequence). The V and J ends lost 1 base and 1 base respectively, with 7 bases between them. CDR3 sequence (DNA): TGTGCCAGCAGCTTAGCGCAGGCGAACACTGAAGCTTTCTTT. It codes for CASSLAQANTEAFF.

This clonotype showed up many times. The chain recombines TRBV14 with TRBJ2-3; D may be TRBD2 (5 bases). Germline-derived CDR1 and CDR2 are SGHDN and FVKESK. The CDR3 is 16 amino acids. The V gene lost 0 bases and the J gene lost 0 bases, with 10 bases spanning the gap. CDR3 nucleotide sequence: TGTGCCAGCAGCCAAGATGATCGGGGTAGCACAGATACGCAGTATTTT. It encodes CASSQDDRGSTDTQYF.

This clonotype was seen a handful of times. The rearrangement joins TRBV9 to TRBJ2-4; D possibly uses TRBD1 or TRBD2 (5 bases each). This CDR3 comprises 14 residues. CDR1 and CDR2 from the germline V gene are SGDLS and YYNGEE. V gave up 4 bases and J gave up 1 base, with 9 bases separating them. DNA of the CDR3: TGTGCCAGCAGCCCTTGGGGGGCCAAAAACATTCAGTACTTC. Protein: CASSPWGAKNIQYF.

The chain joins TRBV4-3 to TRBJ1-2, with D perhaps TRBD1 (5 bases). Germline-derived CDR1 and CDR2 are LGHNA and YSLEER. This CDR3 spans 13 amino acids. The V gene lost 2 bases and the J gene lost 7 bases, with 11 bases spanning the gap. CDR3 loop: CASSQRGSGGYTF. CDR3 coding DNA: TGCGCCAGCAGCCAAAGGGGTTCGGGTGGCTACACCTTC.

The gene calls are TRBV4-3 and TRBJ1-1; unclear D gene. Germline V gene sequence: CDR1 LGHNA, CDR2 YSLEER. CDR3 length equals 14 residues. Trimming shortened V by 0 bases and J by 5 bases, and 10 bases separated the two germline ends. The CDR3 is CASSQDRRITEAFF. CDR3 DNA sequence: TGCGCCAGCAGCCAAGATCGACGGATTACTGAAGCTTTCTTT.

The rearrangement joins TRBV27 to TRBJ1-6, with D possibly matching TRBD1 (5 bases). Germline lookup yields CDR1 MNHEY and CDR2 SMNVEV (reference sequence). V was shortened by 10 bases and J by 7 bases, with 11 bases between the two germline ends. The CDR3 has 12 amino acids. The CDR3 loop is CATWTPNSPLHF. The CDR3 nucleotides read TGTGCCACCTGGACACCGAATTCACCCCTCCACTTT.

The V and J genes are TRBV9 and TRBJ2-4; 7 bases agree with TRBD2. Germline trimming cut 7 bases from V and 6 bases from J; bases unmatched to any gene: 10. The CDR3 totals 14 residues. The germline V gene encodes CDR1 SGDLS and CDR2 YYNGEE. The CDR3 bases are TGTGCCAGCGGCCCAGCTAGCGGTCCAAACATTCAGTACTTC. Residues: CASGPASGPNIQYF.

This clonotype was counted a few times. The chain combines TRBV2 with TRBJ2-7, with a possible D match to TRBD1 (6 bases). Germline V lookup: CDR1 SNHLY, CDR2 FYNNEI. The ends were cut back, 5 bases at V and 3 bases at J, with 26 bases in the middle. This CDR3 is built from 18 residues. CDR3: CASSTTSDSFSIFYEQYF. The CDR3 DNA follows: TGTGCCAGCAGTACCACCTCGGACAGTTTTAGTATCTTCTACGAGCAGTACTTC.

The J gene is TRBJ2-1, the V gene TRBV27; 8 positions match TRBD2. This CDR3 region has 16 residues. With V trimmed by 7 bases and J by 5 bases, 13 bases remained unmatched. Germline values: CDR1 MNHEY, CDR2 SMNVEV (reference sequence). The CDR3 loop is CASTLSSGGHHNEQFF. The CDR3, as DNA: TGTGCCAGCACCCTTAGCTCGGGGGGGCACCACAATGAGCAGTTCTTC.

The count of this clonotype is one. The chain joins TRBV7-8 to TRBJ1-2, with 11 bases fitting TRBD1. The CDR3 consists of 16 residues. The germline gives CDR1 SGHVS, CDR2 FQNEAQ. V lost 7 bases to trimming and J lost 8 bases; unmatched junction nucleotides: 15. CDR3 bases: TGTGCCAGCAACTCCGCGGGACAGGGGGTGTTGAACGGCTACACCTTC. It is translated as CASNSAGQGVLNGYTF.

This clonotype has ten or more counts. V gene TRBV12-3 or TRBV12-4 combines with J gene TRBJ1-1; D unresolved. Trimming pared 6 bases from V and 1 base from J, leaving 9 bases between. This CDR3 is built from 13 residues. The CDR3 protein is CASSFGPNTEAFF. The CDR3 DNA sequence: TGTGCCAGCAGCTTCGGCCCGAACACTGAAGCTTTCTTT.

The V gene is TRBV18, the J gene TRBJ1-6; a weak D match, TRBD1 (5 bases). The CDR3 sequence is 13 residues long. Trimming cost V 5 bases and J 5 bases, with 7 bases left between them. CDR1 KGHSH and CDR2 LQKENI come from the germline V gene. This chain's CDR3 is CASSGGDNSPLHF. CDR3 in DNA: TGTGCCAGCTCAGGGGGGGATAATTCACCCCTCCACTTT. Full variable domain (outside the CDR3, taken from reference TRBV18 and TRBJ1-6): NAGVMQNPRHLVRRRGQEARLRCSPMKGHSHVYWYRQLPEEGLKFMVYLQKENIIDESGMPKERFSAEFPKEGPSILRIQQVVRGDSAAYFCASSGGDNSPLHFGNGTRLTVT.

The V and J genes are TRBV9 and TRBJ2-3; 8 bases are a match to TRBD2. CDR1 is SGDLS and CDR2 is YYNGEE in the germline V gene. This CDR3 has 15 amino acids. J gave up 3 bases and V 1 base, and 4 bases lay outside the gene matches. The CDR3 DNA sequence: TGTGCCAGCAGCGTATCCAGCGGGGGAACAGATACGCAGTATTTT. Its translation: CASSVSSGGTDTQYF.

This clonotype was detected many times. The V and J genes are TRBV12-3 or TRBV12-4 and TRBJ1-1; D perhaps matches TRBD1 (6 bases). V was pared by 5 bases and J by 7 bases, with 11 bases between. The CDR3 is made up of 12 amino acids. CDR3 residues: CASSQGRGEAFF. CDR3 nucleotide sequence: TGTGCCAGCAGTCAGGGGCGGGGTGAAGCTTTCTTT.

This clonotype has more than one count but fewer than ten. CDR3 DNA: TGCAGCGTCATCAGGGTGGTGAACACTGAAGCTTTCTTT. It is translated as CSVIRVVNTEAFF. The rearrangement uses TRBV29-1 and TRBJ1-1, with a tentative D call TRBD1 (5 bases). In germline, CDR1 is SQVTM, CDR2 ANQGSEA. This CDR3 contains 13 residues. With 6 bases removed from V and 0 bases from J, the gap between germline ends came to 11 bases.

The rearrangement uses TRBV28 and TRBJ1-1; D is possibly TRBD1 (6 bases). CDR3 length equals 13 residues. CDR1 MDHEN and CDR2 SYDVKM come from the germline V gene. Trimming removed 8 bases from V and 4 bases from J, with 14 bases in between. The CDR3 coding sequence is TGTGCCAGCGGTACAGGGTTTCCCACTGAAGCTTTCTTT. Its protein product is CASGTGFPTEAFF.